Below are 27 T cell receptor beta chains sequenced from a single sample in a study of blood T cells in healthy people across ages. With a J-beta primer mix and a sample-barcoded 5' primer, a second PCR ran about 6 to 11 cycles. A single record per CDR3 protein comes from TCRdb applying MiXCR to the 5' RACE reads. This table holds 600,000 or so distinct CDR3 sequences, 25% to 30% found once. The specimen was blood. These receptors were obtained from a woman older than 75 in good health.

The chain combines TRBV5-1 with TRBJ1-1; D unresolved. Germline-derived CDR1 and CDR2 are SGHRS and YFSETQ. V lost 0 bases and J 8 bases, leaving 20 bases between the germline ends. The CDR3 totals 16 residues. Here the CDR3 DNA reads TGCGCCAGCAGCTTGGGGGAGGCGAGACATCCTGGCGAAGCTTTCTTT. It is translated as CASSLGEARHPGEAFF.

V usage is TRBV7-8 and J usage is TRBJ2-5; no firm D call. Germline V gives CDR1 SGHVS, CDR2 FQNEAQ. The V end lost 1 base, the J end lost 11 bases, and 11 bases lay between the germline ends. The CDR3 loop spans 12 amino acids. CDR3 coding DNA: TGTGCCAGCAGCTTAGGCCGCTGCAAGCAGTACTTC. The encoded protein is CASSLGRCKQYF.

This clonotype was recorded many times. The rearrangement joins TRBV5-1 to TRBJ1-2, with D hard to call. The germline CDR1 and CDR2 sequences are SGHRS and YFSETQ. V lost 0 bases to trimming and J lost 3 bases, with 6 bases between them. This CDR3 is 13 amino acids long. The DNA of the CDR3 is TGCGCCAGCAGCTTGGGCCAGGACTATGGCTACACCTTC. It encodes CASSLGQDYGYTF. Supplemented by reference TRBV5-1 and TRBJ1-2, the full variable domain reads KAGVTQTPRYLIKTRGQQVTLSCSPISGHRSVSWYQQTPGQGLQFLFEYFSETQRNKGNFPGRFSGRQFSNSRSEMNVSTLELGDSALYLCASSLGQDYGYTFGSGTRLTVV.

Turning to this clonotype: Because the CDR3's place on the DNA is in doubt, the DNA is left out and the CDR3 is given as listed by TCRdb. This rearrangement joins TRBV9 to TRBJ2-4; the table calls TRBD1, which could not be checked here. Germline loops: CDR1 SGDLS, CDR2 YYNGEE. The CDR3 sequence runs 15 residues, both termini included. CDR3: CASSVGPGEAYEQYF.

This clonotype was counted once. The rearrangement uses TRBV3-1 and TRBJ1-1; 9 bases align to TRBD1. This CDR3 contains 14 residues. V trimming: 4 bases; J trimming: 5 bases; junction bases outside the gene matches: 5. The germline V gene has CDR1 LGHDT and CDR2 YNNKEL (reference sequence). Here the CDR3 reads CASSRTGDWTEAFF. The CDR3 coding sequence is TGTGCCAGCAGCCGGACAGGGGACTGGACTGAAGCTTTCTTT.

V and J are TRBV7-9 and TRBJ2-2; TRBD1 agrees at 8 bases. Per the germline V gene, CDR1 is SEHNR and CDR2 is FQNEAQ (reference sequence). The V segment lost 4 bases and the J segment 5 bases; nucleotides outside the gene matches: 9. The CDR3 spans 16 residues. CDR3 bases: TGTGCCAGCAGCTCCGCTACAGGGGGTTCTACCGGGGAGCTGTTTTTT. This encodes CASSSATGGSTGELFF.

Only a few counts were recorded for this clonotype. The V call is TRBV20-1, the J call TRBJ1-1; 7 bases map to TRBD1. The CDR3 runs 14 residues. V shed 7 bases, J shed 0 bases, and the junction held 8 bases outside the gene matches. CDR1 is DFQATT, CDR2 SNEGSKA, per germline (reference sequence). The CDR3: CSGFRDSLNTEAFF. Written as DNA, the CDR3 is TGCAGTGGCTTCCGGGACAGCTTGAACACTGAAGCTTTCTTT.

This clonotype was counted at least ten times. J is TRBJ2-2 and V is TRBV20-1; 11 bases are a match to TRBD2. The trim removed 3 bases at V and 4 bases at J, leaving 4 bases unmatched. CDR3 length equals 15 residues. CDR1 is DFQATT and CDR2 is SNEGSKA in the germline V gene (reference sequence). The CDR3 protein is CSARTSGASTGELFF. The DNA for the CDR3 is TGCAGTGCTAGGACTAGCGGGGCGAGCACCGGGGAGCTGTTTTTT.

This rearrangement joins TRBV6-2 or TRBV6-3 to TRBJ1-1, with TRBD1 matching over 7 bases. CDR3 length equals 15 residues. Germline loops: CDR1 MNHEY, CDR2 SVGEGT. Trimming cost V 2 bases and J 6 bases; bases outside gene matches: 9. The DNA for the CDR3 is TGTGCCAGCAGTTACCTCTACAGGGGTAGTGCTGAAGCTTTCTTT. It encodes CASSYLYRGSAEAFF.

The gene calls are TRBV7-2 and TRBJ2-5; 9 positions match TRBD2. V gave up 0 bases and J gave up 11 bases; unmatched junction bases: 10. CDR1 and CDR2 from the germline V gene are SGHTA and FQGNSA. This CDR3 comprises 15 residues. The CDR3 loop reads CASSLARGGGLEQYF. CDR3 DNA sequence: TGTGCCAGCAGCTTAGCGCGCGGGGGGGGTCTTGAGCAGTACTTC.

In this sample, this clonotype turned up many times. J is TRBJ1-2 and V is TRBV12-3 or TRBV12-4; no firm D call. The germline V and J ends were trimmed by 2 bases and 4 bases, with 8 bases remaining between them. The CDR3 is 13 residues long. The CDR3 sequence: CASSLQWGYGYTF. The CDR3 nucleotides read TGTGCCAGCAGTTTACAGTGGGGCTATGGCTACACCTTC.

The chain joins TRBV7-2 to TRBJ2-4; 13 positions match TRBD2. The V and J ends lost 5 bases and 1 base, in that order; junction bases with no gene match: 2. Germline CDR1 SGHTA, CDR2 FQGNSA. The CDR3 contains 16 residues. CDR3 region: CASSEGLAGAKNIQYF. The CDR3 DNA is TGTGCCAGCAGCGAGGGACTAGCGGGGGCCAAAAACATTCAGTACTTC.

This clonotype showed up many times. The CDR3 DNA reads TGCGCCAGCAGCCTAGCCGTGGACTCACCCCTCCACTTT. It codes for CASSLAVDSPLHF. The chain employs TRBV5-1 and TRBJ1-6; D gene uncertain. Trimming removed 4 bases from V and 10 bases from J, with 12 bases in between. Germline-derived CDR1 and CDR2 are SGHRS and YFSETQ. The CDR3 is 13 amino acids.

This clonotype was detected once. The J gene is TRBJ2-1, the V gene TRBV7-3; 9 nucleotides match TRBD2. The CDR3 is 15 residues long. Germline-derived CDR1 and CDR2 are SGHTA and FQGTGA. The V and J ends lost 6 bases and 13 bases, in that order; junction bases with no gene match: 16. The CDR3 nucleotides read TGTGCCAGCAGGCGGACGGCTAGCGGGGAAGATACCCAGTTCTTC. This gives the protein CASRRTASGEDTQFF.

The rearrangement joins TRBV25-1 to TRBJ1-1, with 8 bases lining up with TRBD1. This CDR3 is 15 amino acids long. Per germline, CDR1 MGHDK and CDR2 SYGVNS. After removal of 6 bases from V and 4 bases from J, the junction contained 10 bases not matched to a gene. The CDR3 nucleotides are TGTGCCAGCAGGGGTCGGGACAGGTCTCGCACTGAAGCTTTCTTT. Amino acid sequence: CASRGRDRSRTEAFF.

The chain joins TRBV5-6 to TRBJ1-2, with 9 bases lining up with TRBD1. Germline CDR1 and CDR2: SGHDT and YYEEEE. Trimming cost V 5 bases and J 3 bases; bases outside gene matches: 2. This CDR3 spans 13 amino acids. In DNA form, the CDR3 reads TGTGCCAGCAGACGACAGGGGGACTATGGCTACACCTTC. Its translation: CASRRQGDYGYTF.

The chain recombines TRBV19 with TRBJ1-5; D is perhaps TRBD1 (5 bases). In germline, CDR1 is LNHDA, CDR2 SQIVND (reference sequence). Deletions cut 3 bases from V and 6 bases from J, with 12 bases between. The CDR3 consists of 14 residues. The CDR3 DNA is TGTGCCAGTAGTATCCCGGGGGGGGTTCAGCCCCAGCATTTT. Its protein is CASSIPGGVQPQHF.

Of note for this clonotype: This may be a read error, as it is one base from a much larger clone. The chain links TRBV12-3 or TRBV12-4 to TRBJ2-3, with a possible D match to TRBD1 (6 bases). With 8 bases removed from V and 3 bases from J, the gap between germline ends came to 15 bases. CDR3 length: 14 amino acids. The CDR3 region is CASDTRGGTDTQYF. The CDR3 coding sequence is TGTGCCAGCGATACTAGAGGGGGAACAGATACGCAGTATTTT.

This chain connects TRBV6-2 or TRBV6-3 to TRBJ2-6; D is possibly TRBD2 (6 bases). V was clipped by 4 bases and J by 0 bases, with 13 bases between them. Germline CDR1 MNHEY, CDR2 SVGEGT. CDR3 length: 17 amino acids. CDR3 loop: CASSSGGPSSGANVLTF. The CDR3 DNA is TGTGCCAGCAGTTCAGGAGGGCCTAGCTCTGGGGCCAACGTCCTGACTTTC.

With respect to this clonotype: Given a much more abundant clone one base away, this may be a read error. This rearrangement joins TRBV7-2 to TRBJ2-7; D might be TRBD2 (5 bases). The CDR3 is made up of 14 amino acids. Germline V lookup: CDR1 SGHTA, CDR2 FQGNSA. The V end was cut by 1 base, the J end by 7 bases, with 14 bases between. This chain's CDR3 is CASSLVRTPKEQYF. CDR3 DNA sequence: TGTGCCAGCAGCTTAGTAAGGACTCCCAAGGAGCAGTACTTC.

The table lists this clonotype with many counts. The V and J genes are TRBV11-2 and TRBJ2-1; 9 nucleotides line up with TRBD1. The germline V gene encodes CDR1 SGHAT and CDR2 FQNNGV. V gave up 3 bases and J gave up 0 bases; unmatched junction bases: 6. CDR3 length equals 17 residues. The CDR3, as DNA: TGTGCCAGCAGCTTGCGGACAGGGGAGAGCTCCTACAATGAGCAGTTCTTC. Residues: CASSLRTGESSYNEQFF.

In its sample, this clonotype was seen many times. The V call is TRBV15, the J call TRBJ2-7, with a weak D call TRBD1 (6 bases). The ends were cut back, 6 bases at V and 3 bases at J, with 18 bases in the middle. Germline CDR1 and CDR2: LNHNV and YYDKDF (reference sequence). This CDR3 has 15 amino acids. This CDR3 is CATSAGNRANYEQYF. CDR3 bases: TGTGCCACCAGTGCAGGAAACAGGGCGAACTACGAGCAGTACTTC.

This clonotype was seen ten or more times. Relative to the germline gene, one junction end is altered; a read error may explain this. CDR3 amino acids: CASSLGLGNEQFF. The CDR3 DNA is TGCGCCAGCAGCTTGGGACTAGGAAATGAGCAGTTCTTC. The V and J genes are TRBV7-2 and TRBJ2-1, with 8 nucleotides matching TRBD2. Germline loops: CDR1 SGHTA, CDR2 FQGNSA. The length of the CDR3 is 13 residues.

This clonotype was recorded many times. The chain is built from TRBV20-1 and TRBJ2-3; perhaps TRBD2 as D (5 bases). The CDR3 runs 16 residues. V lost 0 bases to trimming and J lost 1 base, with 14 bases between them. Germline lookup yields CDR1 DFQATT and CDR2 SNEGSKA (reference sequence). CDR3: CSARDPGGLGTDTQYF. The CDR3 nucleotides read TGCAGTGCTAGAGATCCCGGCGGACTCGGCACAGATACGCAGTATTTT.

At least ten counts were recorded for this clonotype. CDR3 sequence reads: CASSQEMTQRTNEKLFF. For the CDR3, the DNA is TGCGCCAGCAGCCAAGAGATGACCCAGAGAACTAATGAAAAACTGTTTTTT. The rearrangement joins TRBV4-3 to TRBJ1-4; no clear D gene. The ends were cut back, 0 bases at V and 1 base at J, with 12 bases in the middle. Germline values: CDR1 LGHNA, CDR2 YSLEER. The CDR3 covers 17 residues.

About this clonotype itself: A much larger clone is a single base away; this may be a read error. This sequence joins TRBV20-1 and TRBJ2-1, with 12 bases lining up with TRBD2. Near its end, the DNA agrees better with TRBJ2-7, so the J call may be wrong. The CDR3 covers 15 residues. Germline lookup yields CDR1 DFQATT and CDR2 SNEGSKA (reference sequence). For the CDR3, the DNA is TGCAGTGCTAGAGGTCCTAGCGGGGGGGCTGATGAGCAGTACTTC. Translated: CSARGPSGGADEQYF.

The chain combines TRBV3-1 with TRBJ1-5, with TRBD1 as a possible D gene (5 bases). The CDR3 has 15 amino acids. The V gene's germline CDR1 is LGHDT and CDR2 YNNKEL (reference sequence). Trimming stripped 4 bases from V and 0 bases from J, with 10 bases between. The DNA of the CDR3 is TGTGCCAGCAGCCGGGGACCTTATAGCAATCAGCCCCAGCATTTT. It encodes CASSRGPYSNQPQHF.